This T cell receptor beta chain was retrieved from a study of T cells expressing NK-cell markers. The CDR3 spans 15 residues. Germline V gene data show CDR1 as DFQATT and CDR2 as SNEGSKA (reference sequence). After re-calling the 5' RACE reads, TCRdb lists one entry per CDR3 protein, DNA absent. The listing records roughly 380,000 distinct CDR3 sequences. The TCR comes from a man aged 18-69 years in good health. V and J are TRBV20-1 and TRBJ1-3; the D call of TRBD1 rests on TCRdb alone, since no DNA is present to check it. The sample consisted of blood T cells: a sorted CD56 or NKG2C T cell subset, CD4+ or CD8+ T cells, or bulk PBMC T cells (not recorded which). CDR3 loop: CSAVTQGQGGNTIYF.